The clone carrying this T cell receptor beta chain was seen repeatedly, ten times or more. Its antigen is currently unknown. The CDR3 covers 16 residues. V gave up 2 bases and J gave up 4 bases, with 12 bases separating them. TCRdb recomputed calls from the 5' RACE reads with MiXCR, one row per CDR3 protein. The sample includes 450,000 to 550,000 distinct CDR3 sequences, about 5% of them seen just once. This record comes from a study of CD8 T cells in ankylosing spondylitis. Overall study findings and caveats: Reactive arthritis synovial fluid and blood were previously reported to contain some motif variants. As reported, disease-linked clones showed significant enrichment in matched ankylosing spondylitis synovial fluid. Seemingly distinctive of ankylosing spondylitis blood was a TCR beta motif formed by eight highly homologous variants.

J is TRBJ1-6 and V is TRBV12-3 or TRBV12-4; D perhaps matches TRBD1 (5 bases). Source material: blood, either unsorted or a sorted T cell fraction (not recorded which). The TCR originated in a male donor with ankylosing spondylitis. The CDR3 loop is CASSLRITGYNSPLHF. CDR3 nucleotides: TGTGCCAGCAGTTTAAGAATTACAGGATATAATTCACCCCTCCACTTT.